This T cell receptor (beta chain) was identified during a study of blood T cell repertoires in COVID-19. Study-level background: Acute-phase and convalescent COVID-19 samples originated in the United States, Italy and Spain. T cells, B-cell-depleted T cells, or PBMCs supplied cDNA or gDNA.

How the authors handled the data: Nucleated cell counts were estimated from reference gene primer amplification. Method: immunoSEQ multiplex PCR; TCRdb's copy keeps in-frame clones and lacks some. Clonal size and the V and J genes are those of that table, whereas D and trimming came from the DNA. The sample carries some 250,000 clones, approximately 81% recorded once. The germline gives CDR1 SGHNT, CDR2 YYREEE (reference sequence). The CDR3 runs to 17 residues. Trimming removed 0 bases from V and 4 bases from J; junction bases left unmatched: 11. The sample consisted of peripheral blood. This TCR derives from a woman aged 60-75 years with active or convalescent COVID-19. The chain carries TRBV5-4 and TRBJ1-2; 8 nucleotides line up with TRBD1. The CDR3 bases are TGTGCCAGCAGCTTGGTGGGACAGGAGATCTTAGGCTATGGCTACACCTTC. Amino acids: CASSLVGQEILGYGYTF.